This TCR beta chain was retrieved from a study of early T cells in non-severe SARS-CoV-2 infection. TCRdb redid the calling of the 5' RACE reads with MiXCR, one entry per CDR3 protein. The sample includes tens of thousands of distinct CDR3 sequences, approximately 13% of them seen just once. Only a few counts were recorded for this clonotype. V dropped 7 bases and J dropped 5; count of bases not matched to a gene: 11. Germline CDR1 is MNHEY and CDR2 is SVGEGT. CDR3 length: 16 residues. This sequence originates from an adult who was a healthcare worker with PCR-confirmed SARS-CoV-2 infection or an uninfected control (not recorded which). What was sequenced was whole blood. The chain links TRBV6-2 or TRBV6-3 to TRBJ2-3; 11 bases line up with TRBD2. The CDR3 loop reads CASTLRLAGNGDTQYF. CDR3 coding DNA: TGTGCCAGCACCCTCCGACTAGCGGGAAACGGAGATACGCAGTATTTT.